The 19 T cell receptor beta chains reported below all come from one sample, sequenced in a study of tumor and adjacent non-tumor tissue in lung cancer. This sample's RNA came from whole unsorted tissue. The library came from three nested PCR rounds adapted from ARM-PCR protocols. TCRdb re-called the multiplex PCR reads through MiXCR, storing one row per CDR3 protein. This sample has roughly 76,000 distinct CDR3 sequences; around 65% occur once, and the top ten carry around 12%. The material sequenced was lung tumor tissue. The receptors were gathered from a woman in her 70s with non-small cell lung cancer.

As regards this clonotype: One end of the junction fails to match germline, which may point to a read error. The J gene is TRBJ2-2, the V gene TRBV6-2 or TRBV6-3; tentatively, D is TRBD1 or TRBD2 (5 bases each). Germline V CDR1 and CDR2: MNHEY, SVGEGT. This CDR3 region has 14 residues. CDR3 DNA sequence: TGTGCCAGCATCGAGAGGGACGGGGCCGGGGAGTTGTTTTTC. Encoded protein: CASIERDGAGELFF.

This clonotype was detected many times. CDR3 residues: CASSQAGGINEQFF. The DNA for the CDR3 is TGCGCCAGCAGCCAAGCGGGAGGGATCAATGAGCAGTTCTTC. The chain links TRBV4-1 to TRBJ2-1, with 8 bases aligning to TRBD2. The V gene's germline CDR1 is MGHRA and CDR2 YSYEKL. V trimming: 1 base; J trimming: 6 bases; junction bases outside the gene matches: 2. The CDR3 spans 14 residues.

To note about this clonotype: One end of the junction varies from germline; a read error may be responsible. Here the CDR3 DNA reads TGTGCAAGCAGTGGGGACAGGGGCTTAGAATATACGCAGTATTTC. Translating it yields CASSGDRGLEYTQYF. The chain links TRBV6-1 to TRBJ2-3, with 10 bases aligning to TRBD1. From germline, CDR1 is MNHNS and CDR2 SASEGT. The CDR3 runs 15 residues.

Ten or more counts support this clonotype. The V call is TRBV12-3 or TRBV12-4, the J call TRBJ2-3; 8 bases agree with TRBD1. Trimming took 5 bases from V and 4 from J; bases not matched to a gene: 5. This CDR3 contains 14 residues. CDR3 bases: TGTGCCAGCAGTACAGGGGGACGCGCAGATACGCAGTATTTT. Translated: CASSTGGRADTQYF.

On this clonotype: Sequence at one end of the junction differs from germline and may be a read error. This CDR3 reads CASSSLAGGSPPDTQYF. As DNA, the CDR3 is TGCGCCAGCAGTTCTTTAGCGGGAGGGTCCCCCCCAGATACGCAATATTTT. The rearrangement uses TRBV28 and TRBJ2-3, with 11 bases that match TRBD2. Germline values: CDR1 MDHEN, CDR2 SYDVKM. The CDR3 runs to 17 residues.

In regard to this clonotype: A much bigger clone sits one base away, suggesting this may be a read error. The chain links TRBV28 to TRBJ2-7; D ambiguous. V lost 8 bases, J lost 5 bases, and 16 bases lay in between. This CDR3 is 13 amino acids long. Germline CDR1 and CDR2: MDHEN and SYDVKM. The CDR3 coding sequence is TGTGCCAGCCGGTGGGTGGATAAACACGAGCAGTACTTC. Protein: CASRWVDKHEQYF.

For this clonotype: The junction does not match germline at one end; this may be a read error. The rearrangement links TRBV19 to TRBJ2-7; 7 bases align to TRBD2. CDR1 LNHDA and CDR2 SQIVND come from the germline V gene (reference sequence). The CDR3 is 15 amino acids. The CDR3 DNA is TGTACCAGTAGTATCGGGGAGGGAGTCTTCGGTGAGCAGTACTTC. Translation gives CTSSIGEGVFGEQYF.

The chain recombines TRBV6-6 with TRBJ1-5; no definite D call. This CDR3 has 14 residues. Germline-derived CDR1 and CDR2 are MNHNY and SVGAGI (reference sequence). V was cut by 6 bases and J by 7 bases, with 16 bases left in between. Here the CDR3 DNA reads TGTGCCAGCAGATATCCGGACGGGGTACAGCCCCAGCATTTT. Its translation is CASRYPDGVQPQHF.

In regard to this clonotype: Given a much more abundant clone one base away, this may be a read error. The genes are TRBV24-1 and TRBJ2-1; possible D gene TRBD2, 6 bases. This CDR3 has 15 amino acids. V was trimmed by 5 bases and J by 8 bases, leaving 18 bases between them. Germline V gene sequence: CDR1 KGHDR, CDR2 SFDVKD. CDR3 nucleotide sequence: TGTGCCACCAGTGGGGCTAGCGAGAGTAGGGATGAGCAGTTCTTC. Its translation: CATSGASESRDEQFF.

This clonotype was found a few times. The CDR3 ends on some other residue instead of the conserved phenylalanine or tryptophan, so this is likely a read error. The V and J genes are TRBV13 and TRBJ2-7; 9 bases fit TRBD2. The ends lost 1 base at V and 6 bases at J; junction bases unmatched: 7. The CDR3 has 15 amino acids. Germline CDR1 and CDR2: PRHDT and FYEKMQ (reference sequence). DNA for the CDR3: TGTGCCAGCAGCTTAGTAGCGGGAGCTCCTGGCGAGCAGTACTCC. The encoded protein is CASSLVAGAPGEQYS.

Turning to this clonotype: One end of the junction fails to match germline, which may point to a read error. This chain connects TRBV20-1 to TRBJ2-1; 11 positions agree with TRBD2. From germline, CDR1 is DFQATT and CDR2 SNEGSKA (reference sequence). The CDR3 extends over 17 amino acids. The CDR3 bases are TGCAGTGCTAGTGCATGCTGTGCGGGACTAGCGGACAATGGGCAGTTCTTC. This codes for CSASACCAGLADNGQFF.

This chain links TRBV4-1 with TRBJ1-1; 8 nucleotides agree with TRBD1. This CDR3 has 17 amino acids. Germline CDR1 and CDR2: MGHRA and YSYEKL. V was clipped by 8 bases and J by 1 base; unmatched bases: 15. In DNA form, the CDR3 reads TGCGCCAGCTGCCTAAACGACCGGGACAGGCCGAACACTGAAGCTTTCTTT. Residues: CASCLNDRDRPNTEAFF.

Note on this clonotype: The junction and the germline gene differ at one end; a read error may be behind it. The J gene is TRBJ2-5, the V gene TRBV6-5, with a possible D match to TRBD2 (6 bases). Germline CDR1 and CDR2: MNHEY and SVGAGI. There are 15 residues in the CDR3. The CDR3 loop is CASSYSRTGWEAQSF. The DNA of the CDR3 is TGTGCCAGCAGTTACTCGCGGACTGGGTGGGAGGCCCAGTCCTTC.

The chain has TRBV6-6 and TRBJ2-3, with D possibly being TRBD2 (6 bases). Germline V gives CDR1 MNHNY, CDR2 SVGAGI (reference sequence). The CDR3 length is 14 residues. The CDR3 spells CDGSWGTSTDTQYF. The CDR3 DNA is TGTGACGGCAGTTGGGGGACTAGCACAGATACGCAGTATTTT.

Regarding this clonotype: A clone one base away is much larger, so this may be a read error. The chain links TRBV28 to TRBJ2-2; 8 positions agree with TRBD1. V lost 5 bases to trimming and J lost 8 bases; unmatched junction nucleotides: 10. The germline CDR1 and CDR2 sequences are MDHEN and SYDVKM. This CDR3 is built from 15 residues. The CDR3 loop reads CASSDRDRRRGELFF. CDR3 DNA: TGTGCCAGCAGTGACCGGGACAGGAGGCGAGGGGAGCTGTTTTTT.

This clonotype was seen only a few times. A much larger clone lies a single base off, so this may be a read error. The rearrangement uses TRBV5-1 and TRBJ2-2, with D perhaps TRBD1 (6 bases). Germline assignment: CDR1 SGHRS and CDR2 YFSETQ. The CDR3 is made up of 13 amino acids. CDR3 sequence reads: CTSRSTGSGELFF. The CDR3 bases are TGCACCAGCAGGTCTACAGGGAGCGGGGAGCTGTTTTTT. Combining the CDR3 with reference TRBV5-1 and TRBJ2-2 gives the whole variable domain KAGVTQTPRYLIKTRGQQVTLSCSPISGHRSVSWYQQTPGQGLQFLFEYFSETQRNKGNFPGRFSGRQFSNSRSEMNVSTLELGDSALYLCTSRSTGSGELFFGEGSRLTVL.

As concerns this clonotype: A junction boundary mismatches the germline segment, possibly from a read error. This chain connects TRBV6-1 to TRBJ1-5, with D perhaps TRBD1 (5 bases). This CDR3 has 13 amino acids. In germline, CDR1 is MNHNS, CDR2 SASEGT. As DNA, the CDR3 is TGTACCAGCGACCTAAACAGGCGCCAGCCCCAGCATTTT. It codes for CTSDLNRRQPQHF.

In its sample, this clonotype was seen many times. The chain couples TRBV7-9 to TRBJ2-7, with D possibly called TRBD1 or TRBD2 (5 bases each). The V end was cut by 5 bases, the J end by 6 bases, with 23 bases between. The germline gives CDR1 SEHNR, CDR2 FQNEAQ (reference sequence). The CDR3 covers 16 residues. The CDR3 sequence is CASSGGFGQGLPEQYF. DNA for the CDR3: TGTGCCAGCAGCGGGGGTTTTGGCCAGGGTCTTCCCGAGCAGTACTTC.

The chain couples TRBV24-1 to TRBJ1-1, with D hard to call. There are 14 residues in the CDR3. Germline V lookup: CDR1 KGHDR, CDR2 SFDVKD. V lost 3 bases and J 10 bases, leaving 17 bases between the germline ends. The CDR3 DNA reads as TGTGCCACCAGTGATCCGAAAGGTAGTCAGGCAGCTTTCTTT. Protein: CATSDPKGSQAAFF.